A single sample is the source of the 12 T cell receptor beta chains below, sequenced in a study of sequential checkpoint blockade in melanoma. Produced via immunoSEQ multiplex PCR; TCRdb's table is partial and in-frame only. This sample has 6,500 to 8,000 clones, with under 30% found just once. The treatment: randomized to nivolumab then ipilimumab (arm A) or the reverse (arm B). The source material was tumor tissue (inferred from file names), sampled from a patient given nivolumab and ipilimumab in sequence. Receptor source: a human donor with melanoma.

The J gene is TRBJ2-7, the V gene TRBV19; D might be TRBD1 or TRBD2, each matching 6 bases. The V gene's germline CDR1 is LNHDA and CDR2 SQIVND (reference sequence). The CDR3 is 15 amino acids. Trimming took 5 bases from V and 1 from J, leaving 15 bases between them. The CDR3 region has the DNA TGTGCCAGTAGTGAGGAGGGGGGCCTATCCTACGAGCAGTACTTC. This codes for CASSEEGGLSYEQYF.

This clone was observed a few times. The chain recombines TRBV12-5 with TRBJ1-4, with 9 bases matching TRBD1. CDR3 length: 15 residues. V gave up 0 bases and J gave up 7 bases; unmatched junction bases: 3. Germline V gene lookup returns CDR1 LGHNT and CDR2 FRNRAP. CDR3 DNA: TGTGCTAGTGGTTTGGTACAGGGGGCAGGTGAAAAACTGTTTTTT. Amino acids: CASGLVQGAGEKLFF. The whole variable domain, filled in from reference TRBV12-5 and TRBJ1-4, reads DARVTQTPRHKVTEMGQEVTMRCQPILGHNTVFWYRQTMMQGLELLAYFRNRAPLDDSGMPKDRFSAEMPDATLATLKIQPSEPRDSAVYFCASGLVQGAGEKLFFGSGTQLSVL.

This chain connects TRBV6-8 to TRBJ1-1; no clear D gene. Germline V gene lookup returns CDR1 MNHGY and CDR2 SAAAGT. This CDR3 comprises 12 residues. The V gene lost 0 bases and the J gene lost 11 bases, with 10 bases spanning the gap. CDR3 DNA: TGTGCCAGCAGTTACTCGATAGAGGAGGCTTTCTTT. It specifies CASSYSIEEAFF.

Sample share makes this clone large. CDR3 loop: CASSYGAVRVDEQFF. The CDR3 DNA reads as TGTGCCAGCAGTTACGGGGCGGTCAGGGTTGATGAGCAGTTCTTC. J is TRBJ2-1 and V is TRBV6-8, with D possibly matching TRBD1 (5 bases). V shed 2 bases and J shed 8 bases, with 16 bases lying between them. Germline assignment: CDR1 MNHGY and CDR2 SAAAGT. CDR3 length equals 15 residues.

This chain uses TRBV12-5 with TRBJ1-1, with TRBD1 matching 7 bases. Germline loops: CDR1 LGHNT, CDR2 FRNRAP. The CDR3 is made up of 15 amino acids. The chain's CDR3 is CASGPDRVMNTEAFF. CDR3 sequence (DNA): TGTGCCAGCGGTCCCGACAGGGTAATGAACACTGAAGCTTTCTTT.

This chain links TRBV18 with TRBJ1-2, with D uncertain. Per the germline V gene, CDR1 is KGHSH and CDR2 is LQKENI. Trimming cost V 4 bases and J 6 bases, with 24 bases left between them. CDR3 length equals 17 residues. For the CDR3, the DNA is TGTGCCAGCTCACTGATCCCGCCGGAGGCCGGATGGGATGGCTACACCTTC. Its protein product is CASSLIPPEAGWDGYTF.

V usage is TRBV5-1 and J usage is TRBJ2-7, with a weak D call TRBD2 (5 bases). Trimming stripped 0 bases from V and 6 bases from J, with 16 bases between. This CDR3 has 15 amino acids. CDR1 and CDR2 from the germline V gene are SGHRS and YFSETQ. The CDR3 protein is CASSLALTMSGEQYF. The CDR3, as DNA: TGCGCCAGCAGCTTGGCCCTGACCATGAGCGGCGAGCAGTACTTC. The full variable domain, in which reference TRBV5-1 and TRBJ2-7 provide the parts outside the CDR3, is KAGVTQTPRYLIKTRGQQVTLSCSPISGHRSVSWYQQTPGQGLQFLFEYFSETQRNKGNFPGRFSGRQFSNSRSEMNVSTLELGDSALYLCASSLALTMSGEQYFGPGTRLTVT.

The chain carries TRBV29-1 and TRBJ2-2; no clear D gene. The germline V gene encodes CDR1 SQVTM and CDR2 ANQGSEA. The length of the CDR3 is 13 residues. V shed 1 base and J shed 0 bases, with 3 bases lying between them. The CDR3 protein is CSVEVPNTGELFF. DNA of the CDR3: TGCAGCGTTGAAGTACCGAACACCGGGGAGCTGTTTTTT.

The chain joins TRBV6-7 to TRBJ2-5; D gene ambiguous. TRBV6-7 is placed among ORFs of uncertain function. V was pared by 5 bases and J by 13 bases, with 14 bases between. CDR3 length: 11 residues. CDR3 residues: CASSEGPPRYF. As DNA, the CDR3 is TGTGCCAGCAGTGAAGGACCGCCCCGGTACTTC.

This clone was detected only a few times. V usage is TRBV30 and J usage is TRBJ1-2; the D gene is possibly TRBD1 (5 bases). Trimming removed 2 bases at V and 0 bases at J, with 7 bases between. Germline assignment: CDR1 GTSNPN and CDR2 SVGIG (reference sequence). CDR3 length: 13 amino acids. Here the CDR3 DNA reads TGTGCCTGGAGTACAGGCGCTAACTATGGCTACACCTTC. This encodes CAWSTGANYGYTF.

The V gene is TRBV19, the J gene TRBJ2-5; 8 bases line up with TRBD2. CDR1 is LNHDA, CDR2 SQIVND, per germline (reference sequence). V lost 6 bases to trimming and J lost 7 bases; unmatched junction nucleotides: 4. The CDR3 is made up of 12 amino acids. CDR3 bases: TGTGCCAGTAGCGGGAGGGAGGGGACCCAGTACTTC. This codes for CASSGREGTQYF.

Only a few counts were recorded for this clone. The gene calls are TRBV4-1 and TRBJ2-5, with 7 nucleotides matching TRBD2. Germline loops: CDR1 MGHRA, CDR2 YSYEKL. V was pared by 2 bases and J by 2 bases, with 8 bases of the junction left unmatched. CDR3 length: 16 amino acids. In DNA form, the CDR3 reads TGCGCCAGCAGCCAATCCCTAGCGGAGACTCAAGAGACCCAGTACTTC. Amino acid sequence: CASSQSLAETQETQYF.